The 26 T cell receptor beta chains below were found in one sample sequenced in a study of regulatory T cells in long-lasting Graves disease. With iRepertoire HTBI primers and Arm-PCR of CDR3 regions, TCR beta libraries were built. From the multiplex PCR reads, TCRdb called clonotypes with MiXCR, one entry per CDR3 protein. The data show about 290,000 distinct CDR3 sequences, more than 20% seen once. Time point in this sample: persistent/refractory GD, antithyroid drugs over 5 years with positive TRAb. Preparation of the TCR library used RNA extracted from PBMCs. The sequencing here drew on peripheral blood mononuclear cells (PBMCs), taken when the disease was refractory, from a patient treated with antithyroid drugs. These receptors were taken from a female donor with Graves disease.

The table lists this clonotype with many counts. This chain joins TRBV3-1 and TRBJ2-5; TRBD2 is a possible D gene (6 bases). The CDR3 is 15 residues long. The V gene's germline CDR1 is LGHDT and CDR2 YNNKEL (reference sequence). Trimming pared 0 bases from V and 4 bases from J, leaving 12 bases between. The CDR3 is CASSQDGGSGETQYF. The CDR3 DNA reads TGTGCCAGCAGCCAAGATGGGGGGTCAGGAGAGACCCAGTACTTC.

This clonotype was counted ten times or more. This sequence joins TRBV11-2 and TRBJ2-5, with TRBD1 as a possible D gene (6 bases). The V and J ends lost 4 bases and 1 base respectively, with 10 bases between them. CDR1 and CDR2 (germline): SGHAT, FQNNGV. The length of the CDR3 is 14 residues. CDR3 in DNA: TGTGCCAGCAGCTCCTGGACAGTCCAAGAGACCCAGTACTTC. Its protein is CASSSWTVQETQYF.

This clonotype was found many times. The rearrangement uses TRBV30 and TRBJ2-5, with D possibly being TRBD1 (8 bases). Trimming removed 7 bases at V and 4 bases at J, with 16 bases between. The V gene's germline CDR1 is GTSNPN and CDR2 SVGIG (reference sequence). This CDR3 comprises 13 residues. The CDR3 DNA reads TGTGCCTACCACAGGGGGGGTGGAGAGACCCAGTACTTC. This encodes CAYHRGGGETQYF.

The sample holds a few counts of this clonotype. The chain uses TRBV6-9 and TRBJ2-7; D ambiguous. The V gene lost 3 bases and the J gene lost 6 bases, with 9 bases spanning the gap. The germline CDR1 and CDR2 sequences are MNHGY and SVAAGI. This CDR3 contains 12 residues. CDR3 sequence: CASSYTMGEQYF. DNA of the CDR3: TGTGCCAGCAGTTACACTATGGGCGAGCAGTACTTC.

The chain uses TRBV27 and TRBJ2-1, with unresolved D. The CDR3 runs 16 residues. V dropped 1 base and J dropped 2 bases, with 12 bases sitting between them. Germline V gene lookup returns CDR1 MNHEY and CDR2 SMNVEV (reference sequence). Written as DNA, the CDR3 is TGTGCCAGCAGTTTATTCCCGGAACCTACCTACAATGAGCAGTTCTTC. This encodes CASSLFPEPTYNEQFF.

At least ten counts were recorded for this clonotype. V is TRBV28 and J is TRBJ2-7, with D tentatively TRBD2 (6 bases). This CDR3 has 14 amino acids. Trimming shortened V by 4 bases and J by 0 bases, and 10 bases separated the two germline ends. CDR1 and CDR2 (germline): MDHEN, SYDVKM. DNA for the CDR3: TGTGCCAGCAGTTGGAGGGATACCTCCTACGAGCAGTACTTC. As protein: CASSWRDTSYEQYF.

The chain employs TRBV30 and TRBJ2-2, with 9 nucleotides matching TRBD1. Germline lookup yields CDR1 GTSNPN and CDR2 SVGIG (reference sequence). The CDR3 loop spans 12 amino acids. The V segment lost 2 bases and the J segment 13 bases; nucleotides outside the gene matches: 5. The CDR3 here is CAWSHRGRGLFF. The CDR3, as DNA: TGTGCCTGGAGTCACAGGGGGCGCGGGCTGTTTTTT.

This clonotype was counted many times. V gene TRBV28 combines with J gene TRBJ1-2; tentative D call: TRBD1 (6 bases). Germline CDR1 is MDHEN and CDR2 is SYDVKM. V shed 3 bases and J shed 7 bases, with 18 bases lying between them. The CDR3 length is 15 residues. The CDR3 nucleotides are TGTGCCAGCAGTTTTTCGGCCAGGGGAATCGGTGGCTACACCTTC. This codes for CASSFSARGIGGYTF.

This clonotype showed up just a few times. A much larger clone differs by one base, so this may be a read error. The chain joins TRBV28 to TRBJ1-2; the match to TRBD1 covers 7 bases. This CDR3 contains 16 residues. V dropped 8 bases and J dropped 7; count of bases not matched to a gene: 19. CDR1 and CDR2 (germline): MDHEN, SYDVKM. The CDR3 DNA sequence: TGTGCCAGCGGTTCCTCTATCGGGAAGGGGGCAGGTGGCTACACCTTC. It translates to CASGSSIGKGAGGYTF.

The CDR3 sequence is CSARDNLGLEAYEQYF. Written as DNA, the CDR3 is TGCAGTGCTAGAGATAATCTGGGACTAGAGGCCTACGAGCAGTACTTC. The chain carries TRBV20-1 and TRBJ2-7; 8 bases match TRBD2. CDR3 length equals 16 residues. With V trimmed by 0 bases and J by 2 bases, 9 bases remained unmatched. Germline V gene sequence: CDR1 DFQATT, CDR2 SNEGSKA (reference sequence).

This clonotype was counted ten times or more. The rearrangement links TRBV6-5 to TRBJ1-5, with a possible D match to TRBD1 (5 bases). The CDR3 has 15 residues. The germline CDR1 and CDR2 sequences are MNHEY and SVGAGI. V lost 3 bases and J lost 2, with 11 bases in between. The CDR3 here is CASSYRTQGNQPQHF. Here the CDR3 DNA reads TGTGCCAGCAGTTATCGGACACAGGGCAATCAGCCCCAGCATTTT.

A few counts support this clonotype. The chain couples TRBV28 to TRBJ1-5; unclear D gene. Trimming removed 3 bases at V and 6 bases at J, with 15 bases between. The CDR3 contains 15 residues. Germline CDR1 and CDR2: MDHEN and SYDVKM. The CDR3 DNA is TGTGCCAGCAGTTTTCCCCGAGAGAGAGGTCAGCCCCAGCATTTT. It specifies CASSFPRERGQPQHF.

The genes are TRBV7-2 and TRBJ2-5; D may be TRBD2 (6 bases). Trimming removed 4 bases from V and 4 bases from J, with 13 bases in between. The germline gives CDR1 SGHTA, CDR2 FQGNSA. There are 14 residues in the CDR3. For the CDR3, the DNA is TGTGCCAGCAGCTCCCGACTAGTGGGAGAGACCCAGTACTTC. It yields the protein CASSSRLVGETQYF.

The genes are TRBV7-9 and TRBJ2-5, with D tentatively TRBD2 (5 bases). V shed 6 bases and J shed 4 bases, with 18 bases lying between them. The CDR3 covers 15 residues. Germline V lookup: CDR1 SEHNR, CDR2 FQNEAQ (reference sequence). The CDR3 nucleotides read TGTGCCAGCAGGAGGCGGGTCGGGGATCGAGAGACCCAGTACTTC. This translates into CASRRRVGDRETQYF.

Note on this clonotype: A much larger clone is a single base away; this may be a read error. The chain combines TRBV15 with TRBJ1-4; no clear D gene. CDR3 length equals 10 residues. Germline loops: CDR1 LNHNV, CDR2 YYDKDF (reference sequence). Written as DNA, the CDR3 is TGTGCCACCATCCTAGGAAAACCGTTTTTT. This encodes CATILGKPFF.

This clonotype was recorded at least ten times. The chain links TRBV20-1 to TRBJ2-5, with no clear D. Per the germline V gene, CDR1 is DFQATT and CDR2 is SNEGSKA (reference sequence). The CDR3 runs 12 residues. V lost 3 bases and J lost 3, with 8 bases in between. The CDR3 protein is CSASLQEETQYF. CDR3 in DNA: TGCAGTGCTAGTCTCCAGGAAGAGACCCAGTACTTC.

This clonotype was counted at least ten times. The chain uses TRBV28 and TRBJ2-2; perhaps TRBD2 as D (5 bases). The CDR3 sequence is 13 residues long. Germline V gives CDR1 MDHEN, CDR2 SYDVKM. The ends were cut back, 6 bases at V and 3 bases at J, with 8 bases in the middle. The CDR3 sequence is CASSGGHTGELFF. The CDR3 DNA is TGTGCCAGCAGCGGCGGGCACACCGGGGAGCTGTTTTTT. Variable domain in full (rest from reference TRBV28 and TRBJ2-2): DVKVTQSSRYLVKRTGEKVFLECVQDMDHENMFWYRQDPGLGLRLIYFSYDVKMKEKGDIPEGYSVSREKKERFSLILESASTNQTSMYLCASSGGHTGELFFGEGSRLTVL.

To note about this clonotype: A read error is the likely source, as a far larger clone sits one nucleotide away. CDR3 in amino acids: CASSLGEMGSHEQYF. The DNA of the CDR3 is TGTGCCAGCAGCTTGGGTGAAATGGGATCCCACGAGCAGTACTTC. This rearrangement joins TRBV9 to TRBJ2-7; D is ambiguous. The CDR3 is made up of 15 amino acids. Germline lookup yields CDR1 SGDLS and CDR2 YYNGEE. V lost 4 bases and J lost 5, with 19 bases in between. Using reference TRBV9 and TRBJ2-7 for the parts outside the CDR3, the full variable domain is DSGVTQTPKHLITATGQRVTLRCSPRSGDLSVYWYQQSLDQGLQFLIQYYNGEERAKGNILERFSAQQFPDLHSELNLSSLELGDSALYFCASSLGEMGSHEQYFGPGTRLTVT.

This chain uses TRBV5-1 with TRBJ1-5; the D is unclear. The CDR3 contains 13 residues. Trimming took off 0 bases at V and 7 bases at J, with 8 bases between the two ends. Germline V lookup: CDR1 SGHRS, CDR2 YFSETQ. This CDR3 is CASSLESGQPQHF. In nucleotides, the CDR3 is TGCGCCAGCAGCTTGGAGTCCGGCCAGCCCCAGCATTTT.

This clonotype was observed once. The CDR3 bases are TGTGCCAGCAGCCTGCCTCCTGCGGTAGCGGGAGCCGGGGAGCTGTTTTTT. Amino acids: CASSLPPAVAGAGELFF. The chain uses TRBV4-2 and TRBJ2-2; 9 bases are a match to TRBD2. With 4 bases clipped from V and 6 bases from J, the junction kept 12 bases outside the gene matches. This CDR3 spans 17 amino acids. Germline CDR1 and CDR2: LGHNA and YNFKEQ.

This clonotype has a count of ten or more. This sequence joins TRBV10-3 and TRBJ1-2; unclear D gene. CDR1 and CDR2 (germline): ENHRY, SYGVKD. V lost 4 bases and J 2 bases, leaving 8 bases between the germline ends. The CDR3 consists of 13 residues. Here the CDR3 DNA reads TGTGCCATCAGTGCGACGGCCAACTATGGCTACACCTTC. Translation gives CAISATANYGYTF.

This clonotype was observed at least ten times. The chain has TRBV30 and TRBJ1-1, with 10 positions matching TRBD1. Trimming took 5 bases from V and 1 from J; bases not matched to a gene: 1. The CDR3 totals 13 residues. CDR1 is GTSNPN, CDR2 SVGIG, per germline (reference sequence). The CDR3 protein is CAWGTGANTEAFF. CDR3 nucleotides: TGTGCCTGGGGGACAGGGGCGAACACTGAAGCTTTCTTT.

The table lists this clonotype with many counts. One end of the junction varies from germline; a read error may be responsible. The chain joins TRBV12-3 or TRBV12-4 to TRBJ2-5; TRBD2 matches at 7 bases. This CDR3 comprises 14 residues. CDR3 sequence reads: CASSLATSGETKYF. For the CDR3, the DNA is TGTGCCAGCAGTTTAGCCACAAGCGGGGAGACCAAGTACTTC.

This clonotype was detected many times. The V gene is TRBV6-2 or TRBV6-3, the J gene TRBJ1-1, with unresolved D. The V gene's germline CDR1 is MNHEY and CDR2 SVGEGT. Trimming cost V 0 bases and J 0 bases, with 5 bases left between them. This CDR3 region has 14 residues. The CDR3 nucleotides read TGTGCCAGCAGTTACTCGTTGGTGAACACTGAAGCTTTCTTT. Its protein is CASSYSLVNTEAFF.

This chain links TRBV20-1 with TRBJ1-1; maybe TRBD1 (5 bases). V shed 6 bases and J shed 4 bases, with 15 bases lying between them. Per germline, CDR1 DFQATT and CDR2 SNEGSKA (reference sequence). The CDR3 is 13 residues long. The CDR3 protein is CSAGNQGSTEAFF. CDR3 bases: TGCAGTGCCGGGAATCAGGGAAGCACTGAAGCTTTCTTT.

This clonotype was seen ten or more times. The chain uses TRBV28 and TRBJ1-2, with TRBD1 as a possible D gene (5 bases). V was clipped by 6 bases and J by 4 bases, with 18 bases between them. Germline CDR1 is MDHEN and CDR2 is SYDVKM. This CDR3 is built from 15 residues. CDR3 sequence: CASSPQPWGPYGYTF. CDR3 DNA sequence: TGTGCCAGCAGCCCTCAGCCGTGGGGACCCTATGGCTACACCTTC.